This T cell receptor (beta chain) came from a study of control samples from healthy donors and cancer patients. The protocol was immunoSEQ multiplex PCR, while the TCRdb copy is restricted to in-frame clones and leaves out a portion. The sample records 50,000 or so clones, 93% being singletons. The sequencing sample was made of PBMCs. This clonotype was sampled from a woman between 45 and 65 years old with head and neck cancer.

The CDR3 sequence: CSASQGEEQFF. As DNA, the CDR3 is TGCAGTGCCAGTCAGGGTGAAGAGCAGTTCTTC. This chain connects TRBV20-1 to TRBJ2-1, with a possible D match to TRBD1 (5 bases). The V end lost 6 bases, the J end lost 10 bases, and 13 bases lay between the germline ends. Germline CDR1 is DFQATT and CDR2 is SNEGSKA (reference sequence). CDR3 length: 11 residues.